This T cell receptor (beta chain) is from a study of post-analysis software for immune sequencing data (dated by TCRdb to the mid-2010s). The study in broad terms: Relapsing-remitting, secondary progressive and progressive-relapsing multiple sclerosis were recorded as disease courses, and subtype annotation was lacking for some patients. The multiple sclerosis patient repertoires were compared with more than 9 previously published healthy control repertoires from donors aged about 6 to 28 years. A subset of samples was prepared in parallel using single-end sample barcoding, then pooled and co-amplified after Illumina adapter ligation. Overall study outcomes, separate from this receptor: Strong co-clustering of samples prepared in the same batch was shown by direct clustering with F measure, prompting a batch-effect correction. Significantly higher frequencies in patients than in controls were found for roughly 5 TRBV segments, including TRBV5-6, TRBV5-1 and TRBV20-1. The control group was slightly older than the multiple sclerosis patient group. Compared with controls, multiple sclerosis patients had significantly lower normalized Chao1 diversity, a finding suggesting substantial peripheral T-cell clonal expansion.

Libraries were prepared through PCR. The sample was run on an Illumina HiSeq 2500. To reduce PCR and sequencing biases, unique molecular identifiers were incorporated into the TCR beta cDNA libraries. Every 1 to 10 million input T cells yielded approximately 500,000 cDNA molecules, meaning each molecule approximated one T cell. The patient libraries were prepared and sequenced with the same protocol used for the earlier healthy control dataset. Samples belonging to the same batch were prepared together, multiplexed and sequenced on a shared HiSeq lane. As for the original processing: Raw barcoded reads were processed with MIGEC, discarding single-read molecular identifier groups before consensus assembly and CDR3 extraction. Clonotype tables were post-analysed with VDJtools, and diversity was normalized by down-sampling all datasets to the smallest sample size. In repertoire overlap clustering, CDR3 amino acid sequences, but not nucleotide sequences, were matched to correct batch-related cross-sample contamination. The public reads were reprocessed in TCRdb via fastp at Q25 and MiXCR, keeping in-frame beta chains. Identical CDR3 protein sequences are pooled into one entry, listed with their most common genes and DNA. Clone size and V and J calls follow TCRdb, not the original study. This sample gives 430,000 or so distinct CDR3 sequences in total; over 30% of them show up just once. Around 8% of the sample comes from the top ten.

TCR beta repertoires were profiled from peripheral blood of some 13 young patients with multiple sclerosis to demonstrate the VDJtools post-analysis software. The patients with multiple sclerosis were children and adolescents between roughly 6 and 16 years of age. Germline trimming: 5 bases from V, 6 bases from J; junction bases outside gene matches: 8. The CDR3, cysteine through phenylalanine, is 17 amino acids long. The kept DNA is CDR3 alone, 51 bases in frame from the first base. A note on this clonotype: Its antigen has not been determined. No base quality values were provided; no much bigger clone lies one nucleotide off.

The sequenced sample consisted of blood. This TCR derives from a girl aged 2 to 9 with multiple sclerosis. This chain joins TRBV12-3 or TRBV12-4 to TRBJ2-1, with 15 bases in between that match TRBD2. Here the CDR3 is given as CASSLGLAGGGSNEQFF. Here is the DNA: TGTGCCAGCAGTCTGGGACTAGCGGGAGGTGGCTCCAATGAGCAGTTCTTC.